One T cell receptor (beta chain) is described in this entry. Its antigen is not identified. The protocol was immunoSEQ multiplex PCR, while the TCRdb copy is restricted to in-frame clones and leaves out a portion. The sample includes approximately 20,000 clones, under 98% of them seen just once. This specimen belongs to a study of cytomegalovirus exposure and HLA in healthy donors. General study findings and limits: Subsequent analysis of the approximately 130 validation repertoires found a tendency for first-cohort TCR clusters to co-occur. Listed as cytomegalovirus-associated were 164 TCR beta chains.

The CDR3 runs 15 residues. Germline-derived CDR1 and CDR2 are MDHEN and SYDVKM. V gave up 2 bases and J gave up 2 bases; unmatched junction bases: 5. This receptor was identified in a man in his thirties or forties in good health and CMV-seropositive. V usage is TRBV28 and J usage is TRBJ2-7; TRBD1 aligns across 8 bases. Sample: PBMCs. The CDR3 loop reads CASSLGGTGPYEQYF. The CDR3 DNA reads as TGTGCCAGCAGTTTAGGCGGGACAGGACCCTACGAGCAGTACTTC.